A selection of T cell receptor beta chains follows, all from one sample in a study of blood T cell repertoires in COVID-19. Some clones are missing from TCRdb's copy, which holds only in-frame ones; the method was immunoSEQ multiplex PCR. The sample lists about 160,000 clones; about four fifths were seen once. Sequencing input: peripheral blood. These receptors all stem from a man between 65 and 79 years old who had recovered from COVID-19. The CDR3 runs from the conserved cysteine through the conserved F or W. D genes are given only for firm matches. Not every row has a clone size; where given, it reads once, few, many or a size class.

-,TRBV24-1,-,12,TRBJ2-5,TGTGCCACCAGGGGGCTTGGAGAGACCCAGTACTTC,CATRGLGETQYF
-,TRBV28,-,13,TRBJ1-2,TGTGCCAGCAGTCTAGGGACACTCGGCGGCTACACCTTC,CASSLGTLGGYTF
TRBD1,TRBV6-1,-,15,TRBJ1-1,TGTGCCAGCAGTGAAGCCGGGACAGTGAACACTGAAGCTTTCTTT,CASSEAGTVNTEAFF
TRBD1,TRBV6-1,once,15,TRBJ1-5,TGTGCCAGCAGTGAACGGGGCAGGGGGCATCAGCCCCAGCATTTT,CASSERGRGHQPQHF
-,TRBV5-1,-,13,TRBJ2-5,TGCGCCAGCAGCTTGAACGGCCAAGAGACCCAGTACTTC,CASSLNGQETQYF
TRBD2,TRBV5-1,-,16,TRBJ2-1,TGCGCCAGCAGCGAACTTGGGACTAGCGGGAGCTATGAGCAGTTCTTC,CASSELGTSGSYEQFF
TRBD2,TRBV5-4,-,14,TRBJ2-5,TGTGCCAGCAGCTTGGAGCGGGAGCCGGAGACCCAGTACTTC,CASSLEREPETQYF
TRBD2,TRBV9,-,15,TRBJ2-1,TGTGCCAGCAGCCCGAGCGGGAGGAGTTACAATGAGCAGTTCTTC,CASSPSGRSYNEQFF
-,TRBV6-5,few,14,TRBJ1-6,TGTGCCAGCACGGACTCCACCGGCAATTCACCCCTCCACTTT,CASTDSTGNSPLHF
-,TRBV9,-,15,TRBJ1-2,TGTGCCAGCAGCGCTGGGGAGGGCCCTAACTATGGCTACACCTTC,CASSAGEGPNYGYTF
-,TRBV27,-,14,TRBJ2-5,TGTGCCAGCCAACCTCAGGGTTCCCAAGAGACCCAGTACTTC,CASQPQGSQETQYF
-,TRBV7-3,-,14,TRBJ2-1,TGTGCCAGCAGCCCACATACAGGATACAATGAGCAGTTCTTC,CASSPHTGYNEQFF
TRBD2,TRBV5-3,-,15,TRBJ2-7,TGTGCCAGAAGCCTCGATGGGACTAGCGCTTGGGAGCAGTACTTC,CARSLDGTSAWEQYF
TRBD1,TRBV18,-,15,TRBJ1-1,TGTGCCAGCTCACCACCGGACAGGGAGAACACTGAAGCTTTCTTT,CASSPPDRENTEAFF
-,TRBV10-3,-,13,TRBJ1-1,TGTGCCATCAGCTCGGGATCCAACACTGAAGCTTTCTTT,CAISSGSNTEAFF
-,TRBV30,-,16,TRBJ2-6,TGTGCCTGGAGTGTTGGGCTTTCCTCTGGGGCCAACGTCCTGACTTTC,CAWSVGLSSGANVLTF
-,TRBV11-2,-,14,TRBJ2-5,TGTGCCAGCAGCTTACAACAGGGTAGGCAGACCCAGTACTTC,CASSLQQGRQTQYF
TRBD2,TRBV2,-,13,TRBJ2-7,TGTGCCGGCAAGCGGGAGGGCCCCGGGGAGCAGTACTTC,CAGKREGPGEQYF
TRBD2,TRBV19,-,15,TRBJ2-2,TGTGCCAGTACCTTAGCGGGAGTGAACACCGGGGAGCTGTTTTTT,CASTLAGVNTGELFF
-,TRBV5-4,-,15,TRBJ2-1,TGTGCCAGCAGCTTGGATATGGGGCGATACAATGAGCAGTTCTTC,CASSLDMGRYNEQFF
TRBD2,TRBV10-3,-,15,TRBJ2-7,TGTGCCATCAGTGAGTCAAGCGGGAAAGAGAACGAGCAGTACTTC,CAISESSGKENEQYF
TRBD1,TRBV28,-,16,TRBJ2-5,TGTGCCAGCAGCCCCGCCGGGACAGGGGTCGGGGAGACCCAGTACTTC,CASSPAGTGVGETQYF
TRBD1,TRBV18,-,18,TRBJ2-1,TGTGCCAGCTCACCACCTTGGAACAGGGGGGAACCCTACAATGAGCAGTTCTTC,CASSPPWNRGEPYNEQFF
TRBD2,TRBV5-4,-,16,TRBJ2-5,TGTGCCAGCAGCTTGGGGGAGGGACTACTCGGGGAGACCCAGTACTTC,CASSLGEGLLGETQYF
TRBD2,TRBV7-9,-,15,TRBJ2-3,TGTGCCAGCAGAGACCTAGCGGGAGGCACAGATACGCAGTATTTT,CASRDLAGGTDTQYF
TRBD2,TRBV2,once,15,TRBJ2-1,TGTGCCAGCAGTCGGGCGGGAGGGCCTTTTTCCCTCCAGTTCTTC,CASSRAGGPFSLQFF
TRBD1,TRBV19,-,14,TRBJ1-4,TGTGCCAGTAGTATCGGACAGGGGAATGAAAAACTGTTTTTT,CASSIGQGNEKLFF
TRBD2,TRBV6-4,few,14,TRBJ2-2,TGTGCCAGCAGTGAACTAGCGGCCACCGGGGAGCTGTTTTTT,CASSELAATGELFF
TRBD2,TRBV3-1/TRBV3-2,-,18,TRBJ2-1,TGTGCCAGCAGCCAAGATAGGGGCGGGAGGACTTCCTACAATGAGCAGTTCTTC,CASSQDRGGRTSYNEQFF
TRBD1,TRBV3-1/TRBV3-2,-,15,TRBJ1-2,TGTGCCAGCAGCCCTCAACAGGGGGCTAACTATGGCTACACCTTC,CASSPQQGANYGYTF
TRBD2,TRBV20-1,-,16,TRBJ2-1,TGCAGTGCTAGTGGGGAGGGCCTGAGGGCCTACAATGAGCAGTTCTTC,CSASGEGLRAYNEQFF
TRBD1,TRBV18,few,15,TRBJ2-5,TGTGCCAGCTCACTCGGACAGGGAAACCAAGAGACCCAGTACTTC,CASSLGQGNQETQYF
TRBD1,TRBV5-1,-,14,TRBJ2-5,TGCGCCAGCAGCTTGGGGACAGGACAAGAGACCCAGTACTTC,CASSLGTGQETQYF
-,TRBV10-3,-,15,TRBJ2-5,TGTGCCATCAGTGAGTCGGCAGGGTCTGGGGAGACCCAGTACTTC,CAISESAGSGETQYF
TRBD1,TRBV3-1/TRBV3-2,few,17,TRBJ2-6,TGTGCCAGCAGCCCCCGGACAGGGGGGACTGGGGCCAACGTCCTGACTTTC,CASSPRTGGTGANVLTF
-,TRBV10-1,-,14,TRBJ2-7,TGCGCCAGCAGTGACGAGGGATCCACCTACGAGCAGTACTTC,CASSDEGSTYEQYF
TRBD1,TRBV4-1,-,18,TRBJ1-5,TGCGCCAGCAGCCAAGAAAGGACAGGGGGCAGGTCGAATCAGCCCCAGCATTTT,CASSQERTGGRSNQPQHF
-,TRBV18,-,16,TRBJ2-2,TGTGCCAGCTCACCCTTGGGCAGGGAGAACACCGGGGAGCTGTTTTTT,CASSPLGRENTGELFF
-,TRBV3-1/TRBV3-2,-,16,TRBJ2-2,TGTGCGTTAACCGGAGGCCAAGGAGAATGGACCGGGGAGCTGTTTTTT,CALTGGQGEWTGELFF
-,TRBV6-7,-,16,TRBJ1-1,TGTGCCAGCAGCCGACCACCCCGAGGGACTAACACTGAAGCTTTCTTT,CASSRPPRGTNTEAFF
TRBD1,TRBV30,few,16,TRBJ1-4,TGTGCCTGGAGTGTAGGGACAGGGATTGAGTTTGAAAAACTGTTTTTT,CAWSVGTGIEFEKLFF
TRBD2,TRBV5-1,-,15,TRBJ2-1,TGCGCCAGCAGCTTGACTAGCGACTCCTACAATGAGCAGTTCTTC,CASSLTSDSYNEQFF
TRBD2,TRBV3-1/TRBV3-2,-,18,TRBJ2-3,TGTGCCAGCAGCCAAGCGCTCTCTAGCGGGAGACTCACAGATACGCAGTATTTT,CASSQALSSGRLTDTQYF
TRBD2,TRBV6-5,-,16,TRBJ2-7,TGTGCCAGCAGTTACACAACTAGCGGGAGGGCTCGCGAGCAGTACTTC,CASSYTTSGRAREQYF
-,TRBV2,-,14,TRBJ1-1,TGTGCCAGCACCGAACAGGGTGGGAACACTGAAGCTTTCTTT,CASTEQGGNTEAFF
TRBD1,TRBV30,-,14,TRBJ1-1,TGTGCCTGGAGTGTAGACAGGGAGAACACTGAAGCTTTCTTT,CAWSVDRENTEAFF
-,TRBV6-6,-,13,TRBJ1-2,TGTGCCAGCAGTTACGAGAACAACTATGGCTACACCTTC,CASSYENNYGYTF
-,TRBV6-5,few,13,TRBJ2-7,TGTGCCACTACCGGGGTAATCTCCTACGAGCAGTACTTC,CATTGVISYEQYF
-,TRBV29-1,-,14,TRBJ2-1,TGCAGCGTTAACTGGGGCGGGGTTTACAATGAGCAGTTCTTC,CSVNWGGVYNEQFF
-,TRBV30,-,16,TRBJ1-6,TGTGCCTGGAGAACGAGAGGGCAGCTCTATAATTCACCCCTCCACTTT,CAWRTRGQLYNSPLHF
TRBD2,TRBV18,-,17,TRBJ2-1,TGTGCCAGCTCCGCCTATGAGGTCTCGGGAGGGCCGATTGAGCAGTTCTTC,CASSAYEVSGGPIEQFF
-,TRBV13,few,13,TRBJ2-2,TGTGCCAGCAGCTCGAGGATTACCGGGGAGCTGTTTTTT,CASSSRITGELFF
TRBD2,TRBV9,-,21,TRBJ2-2,TGTGCCAGCAGCGTATACGCAATGCCGGGACTAGCGGGAGTAGAGACCGGGGAGCTGTTTTTT,CASSVYAMPGLAGVETGELFF